Below, 20 T cell receptor beta chains from the same sample are listed, as sequenced in a study of chemoradiotherapy in HPV16-positive cancers. The repertoire was sequenced with immunoSEQ multiplex PCR; TCRdb's copy has only in-frame clones and lacks some. Of roughly 16,000 clones in the sample, just under 80% were seen once. The sample was gathered from a patient who underwent chemoradiotherapy. The receptors derive from a human donor with HPV-associated anogenital cancer.

The V call is TRBV9, the J call TRBJ2-3; TRBD2 matches at 10 bases. Germline-derived CDR1 and CDR2 are SGDLS and YYNGEE. The V gene end was trimmed by 1 base and the J gene end by 1 base; junction bases not matched to a gene: 3. CDR3 length: 16 residues. The CDR3 reads CASSVSLAGGTDTQYF. The CDR3 DNA reads TGTGCCAGCAGCGTATCCCTAGCGGGGGGCACAGATACGCAGTATTTT. The full variable domain, its missing parts supplied by reference TRBV9 and TRBJ2-3, is DSGVTQTPKHLITATGQRVTLRCSPRSGDLSVYWYQQSLDQGLQFLIQYYNGEERAKGNILERFSAQQFPDLHSELNLSSLELGDSALYFCASSVSLAGGTDTQYFGPGTRLTVL.

The chain uses TRBV4-3 and TRBJ1-2; 9 bases match TRBD1. V dropped 3 bases and J dropped 1; count of bases not matched to a gene: 0. From germline, CDR1 is LGHNA and CDR2 YSLEER. The CDR3 consists of 14 residues. CDR3 DNA sequence: TGCGCCAGCAGCCAGGACAGGGGTAACTATGGCTACACCTTC. As protein: CASSQDRGNYGYTF.

V gene TRBV2 combines with J gene TRBJ2-5, with D maybe TRBD1 (6 bases). The germline gives CDR1 SNHLY, CDR2 FYNNEI. Trimming pared 6 bases from V and 4 bases from J, leaving 15 bases between. The length of the CDR3 is 14 residues. The CDR3 DNA sequence: TGTGCCAGCAGGGACGACAGGTCTTCAGAGACCCAGTACTTC. This codes for CASRDDRSSETQYF.

The chain combines TRBV27 with TRBJ2-1, with 9 bases lining up with TRBD2. Trimming at V came to 6 bases and at J to 8 bases, leaving 8 bases not matched to a gene. The CDR3 is 14 residues long. Per germline, CDR1 MNHEY and CDR2 SMNVEV (reference sequence). The CDR3 protein is CASSLRTSEDEQFF. CDR3 bases: TGTGCCAGCAGCCTTAGGACTAGCGAAGATGAGCAGTTCTTC.

CDR3 loop: CASRQRGDRGSYEQYF. The CDR3 coding sequence is TGTGCCAGCAGACAGAGAGGGGACAGGGGATCCTACGAGCAGTACTTC. This chain uses TRBV7-2 with TRBJ2-7; TRBD1 agrees at 10 bases. There are 16 residues in the CDR3. Losses at the gene ends were 6 bases for V and 1 base for J; bases not matched to a gene: 9. Germline V lookup: CDR1 SGHTA, CDR2 FQGNSA.

This chain connects TRBV5-1 to TRBJ1-1, with no clear D. V lost 4 bases and J 2 bases, leaving 15 bases between the germline ends. CDR3 length: 15 amino acids. Germline values: CDR1 SGHRS, CDR2 YFSETQ. The CDR3 region has the DNA TGCGCCAGCAGCCTGTTGACGTCCGTCAACACTGAAGCTTTCTTT. Its protein is CASSLLTSVNTEAFF.

The rearrangement uses TRBV9 and TRBJ1-1, with D uncertain. V dropped 2 bases and J dropped 6 bases, with 20 bases sitting between them. Germline CDR1 is SGDLS and CDR2 is YYNGEE. The CDR3 is 16 residues long. CDR3: CASSVPESAVDPEAFF. The CDR3, as DNA: TGTGCCAGCAGCGTGCCCGAATCAGCTGTCGACCCTGAAGCTTTCTTT.

The chain is built from TRBV6-5 and TRBJ1-2; D perhaps matches TRBD1 (5 bases). CDR1 is MNHEY, CDR2 SVGAGI, per germline. V was shortened by 2 bases and J by 3 bases, with 7 bases between the two germline ends. This CDR3 contains 13 residues. The DNA of the CDR3 is TGTGCCAGCAGTTACGGGGGGGACTATGGCTACACCTTC. Amino acids: CASSYGGDYGYTF.

This rearrangement joins TRBV4-1 to TRBJ2-4; D is unclear. The CDR3 spans 15 residues. V dropped 0 bases and J dropped 0 bases, with 6 bases sitting between them. In germline, CDR1 is MGHRA, CDR2 YSYEKL. The CDR3 sequence is CASSQDRLAKNIQYF. The CDR3 nucleotides are TGCGCCAGCAGCCAAGACAGGCTAGCCAAAAACATTCAGTACTTC.

The genes are TRBV7-2 and TRBJ2-5, with D perhaps TRBD2 (6 bases). V was shortened by 3 bases and J by 0 bases, with 8 bases between the two germline ends. The CDR3 has 14 amino acids. CDR1 SGHTA and CDR2 FQGNSA come from the germline V gene. DNA of the CDR3: TGTGCCAGCAGCTTGGGACTGCACCAAGAGACCCAGTACTTC. It translates to CASSLGLHQETQYF.

V gene TRBV5-1 combines with J gene TRBJ1-1, with 7 bases aligning to TRBD1. This CDR3 is 13 amino acids long. Germline CDR1 and CDR2: SGHRS and YFSETQ. J gave up 7 bases and V 4 bases, and 7 bases lay outside the gene matches. This CDR3 reads CASSTGDRLEAFF. In nucleotides, the CDR3 is TGCGCCAGCAGCACTGGGGACAGACTTGAAGCTTTCTTT.

The rearrangement uses TRBV9 and TRBJ2-7, with 10 bases that match TRBD1. The CDR3 has 14 residues. V shed 3 bases, J shed 5 bases, and the junction held 5 bases outside the gene matches. Germline V gene data show CDR1 as SGDLS and CDR2 as YYNGEE. CDR3 sequence reads: CASSAGTGAHEQYF. In nucleotides, the CDR3 is TGTGCCAGCAGCGCCGGGACAGGGGCGCACGAGCAGTACTTC.

The chain combines TRBV27 with TRBJ2-1; 7 nucleotides align to TRBD1. The junction had 5 bases not matched to a gene; V was cut back by 7 bases and J by 5 bases. CDR1 and CDR2 from the germline V gene are MNHEY and SMNVEV (reference sequence). This CDR3 has 13 amino acids. CDR3: CASTGDRNNEQFF. CDR3 bases: TGTGCCAGCACCGGGGACAGAAACAATGAGCAGTTCTTC.

Notes on this clone: Germline is not matched at one junction end, which may reflect a read error. The chain carries TRBV5-4 and TRBJ2-3; perhaps TRBD1 as D (5 bases). From germline, CDR1 is SGHNT and CDR2 YYREEE (reference sequence). This CDR3 spans 12 amino acids. The chain's CDR3 is CASTLSGDTQYF. The CDR3 DNA reads TGTGCCAGCACCTTGTCAGGGGATACGCAGTATTTT.

The chain has TRBV2 and TRBJ2-7; unclear D gene. Trimming cost V 0 bases and J 1 base, with 7 bases left between them. The germline V gene has CDR1 SNHLY and CDR2 FYNNEI. The CDR3 is 14 residues long. In nucleotides, the CDR3 is TGTGCCAGCAGTGAAGCGGGATATTCCTACGAGCAGTACTTC. This gives the protein CASSEAGYSYEQYF.

The rearrangement links TRBV18 to TRBJ1-1; D is unclear. Trimming took 2 bases from V and 0 from J, leaving 4 bases between them. Germline values: CDR1 KGHSH, CDR2 LQKENI. The CDR3 runs 13 residues. The CDR3 here is CASSPGLNTEAFF. The CDR3 coding sequence is TGTGCCAGCTCACCAGGGTTGAACACTGAAGCTTTCTTT.

The rearrangement uses TRBV28 and TRBJ1-5, with 9 nucleotides matching TRBD1. This CDR3 is 14 amino acids long. Per germline, CDR1 MDHEN and CDR2 SYDVKM. The J segment lost 6 bases and the V segment lost 4 bases, leaving 4 bases of the junction unmatched. Here the CDR3 DNA reads TGTGCCAGCAGTTATACAGGGGGCGGTCAGCCCCAGCATTTT. Protein sequence: CASSYTGGGQPQHF.

The DNA for the CDR3 is TGTGCCAGCAGGCGGACTAGCGGGGTCACAGATACGCAGTATTTT. It yields the protein CASRRTSGVTDTQYF. V usage is TRBV27 and J usage is TRBJ2-3; TRBD2 matches 12 bases. The CDR3 runs 15 residues. From germline, CDR1 is MNHEY and CDR2 SMNVEV (reference sequence). With V trimmed by 6 bases and J by 2 bases, 3 bases remained unmatched.

V is TRBV5-1 and J is TRBJ2-3; D perhaps matches TRBD1 (6 bases). With 4 bases removed from V and 2 bases from J, the gap between germline ends came to 11 bases. CDR3 length: 14 amino acids. Germline V gene sequence: CDR1 SGHRS, CDR2 YFSETQ. CDR3 in DNA: TGCGCCAGCAGCGTAACAGGGCCCACAGATACGCAGTATTTT. As protein: CASSVTGPTDTQYF.

The chain recombines TRBV7-9 with TRBJ1-1; D uncertain. CDR1 and CDR2 (germline): SEHNR, FQNEAQ (reference sequence). There are 10 residues in the CDR3. The CDR3 loop is CVVVNTEAFF. In nucleotides, the CDR3 is TGTGTAGTGGTAAACACTGAAGCTTTCTTT.